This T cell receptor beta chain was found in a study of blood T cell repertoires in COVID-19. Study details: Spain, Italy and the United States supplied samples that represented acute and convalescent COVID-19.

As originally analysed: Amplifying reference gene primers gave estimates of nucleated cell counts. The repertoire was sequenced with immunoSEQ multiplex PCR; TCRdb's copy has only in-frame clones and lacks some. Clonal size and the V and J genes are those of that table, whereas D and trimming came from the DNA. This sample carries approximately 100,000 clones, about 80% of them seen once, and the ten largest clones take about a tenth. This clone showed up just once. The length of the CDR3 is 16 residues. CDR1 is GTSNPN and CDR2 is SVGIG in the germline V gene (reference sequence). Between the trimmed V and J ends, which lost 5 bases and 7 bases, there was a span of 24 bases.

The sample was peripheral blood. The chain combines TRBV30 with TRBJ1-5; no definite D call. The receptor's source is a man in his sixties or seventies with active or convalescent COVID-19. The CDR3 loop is CAWCSPLPRLRQPQHF. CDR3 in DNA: TGTGCCTGGTGTTCCCCTCTCCCGCGGTTAAGGCAGCCCCAGCATTTT. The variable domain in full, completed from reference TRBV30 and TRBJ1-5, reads SQTIHQWPATLVQPVGSPLSLECTVEGTSNPNLYWYRQAAGRGLQLLFYSVGIGQISSEVPQNLSASRPQDRQFILSSKKLLLSDSGFYLCAWCSPLPRLRQPQHFGDGTRLSIL.